This T cell receptor (beta chain) was captured in a study of blood T cell repertoires in COVID-19. Study-level background: Sites across the United States, Italy and Spain contributed samples from acute and convalescent COVID-19. T cells, B-cell-depleted T cells, or PBMCs provided the cDNA or gDNA that served as material.

Original handling: Using reference gene primer amplification, nucleated cell counts were estimated. Sequencing used immunoSEQ multiplex PCR; TCRdb keeps in-frame clones, though not all of them. V, J and clone size reflect that table, while D and trimming were determined from the DNA. This table holds roughly 100,000 clones, about 90% found once. In germline, CDR1 is SGHRS, CDR2 YFSETQ. This CDR3 has 15 residues. Trimming at V came to 4 bases and at J to 2 bases, leaving 8 bases not matched to a gene. The chain combines TRBV5-1 with TRBJ2-5; 7 nucleotides line up with TRBD1. The TCR sequence derives from a woman under 40 with acute or convalescent COVID-19. Sequencing used peripheral blood. This CDR3 reads CASSLRTGTQETQYF. The CDR3 DNA reads TGCGCCAGCAGCCTACGGACAGGCACACAAGAGACCCAGTACTTC.